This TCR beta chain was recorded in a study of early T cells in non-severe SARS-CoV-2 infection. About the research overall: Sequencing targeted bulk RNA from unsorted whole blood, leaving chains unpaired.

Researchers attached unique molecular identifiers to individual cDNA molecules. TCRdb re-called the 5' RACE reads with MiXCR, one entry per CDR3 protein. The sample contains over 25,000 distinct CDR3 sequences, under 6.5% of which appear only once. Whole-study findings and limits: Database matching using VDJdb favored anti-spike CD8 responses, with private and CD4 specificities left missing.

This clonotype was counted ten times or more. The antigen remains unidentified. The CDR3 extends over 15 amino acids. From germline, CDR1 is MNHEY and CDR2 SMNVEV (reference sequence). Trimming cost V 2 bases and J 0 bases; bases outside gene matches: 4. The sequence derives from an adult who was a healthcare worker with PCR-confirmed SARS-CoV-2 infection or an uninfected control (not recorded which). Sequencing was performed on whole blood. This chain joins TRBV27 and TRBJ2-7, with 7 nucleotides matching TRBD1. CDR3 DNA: TGTGCCAGCAGTTTAAAGGGGGCGAGCTCCTACGAGCAGTACTTC. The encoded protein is CASSLKGASSYEQYF.